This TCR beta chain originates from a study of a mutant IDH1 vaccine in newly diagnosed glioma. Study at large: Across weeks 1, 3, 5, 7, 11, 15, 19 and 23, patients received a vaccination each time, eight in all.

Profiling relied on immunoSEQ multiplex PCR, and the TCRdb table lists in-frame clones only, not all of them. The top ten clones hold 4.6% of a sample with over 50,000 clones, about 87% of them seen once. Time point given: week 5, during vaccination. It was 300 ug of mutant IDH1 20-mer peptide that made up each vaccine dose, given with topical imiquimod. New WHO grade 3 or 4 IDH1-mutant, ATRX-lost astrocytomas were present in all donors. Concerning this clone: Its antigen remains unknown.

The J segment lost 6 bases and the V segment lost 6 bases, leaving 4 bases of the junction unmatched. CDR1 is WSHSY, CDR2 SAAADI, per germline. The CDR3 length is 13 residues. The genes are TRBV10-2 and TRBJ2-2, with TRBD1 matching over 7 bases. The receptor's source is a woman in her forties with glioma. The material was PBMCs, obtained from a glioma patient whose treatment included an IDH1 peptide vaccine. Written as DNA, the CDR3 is TGCGCCAGCAGGACAGGGTGGGCCGGGGAGCTGTTTTTT. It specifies CASRTGWAGELFF.